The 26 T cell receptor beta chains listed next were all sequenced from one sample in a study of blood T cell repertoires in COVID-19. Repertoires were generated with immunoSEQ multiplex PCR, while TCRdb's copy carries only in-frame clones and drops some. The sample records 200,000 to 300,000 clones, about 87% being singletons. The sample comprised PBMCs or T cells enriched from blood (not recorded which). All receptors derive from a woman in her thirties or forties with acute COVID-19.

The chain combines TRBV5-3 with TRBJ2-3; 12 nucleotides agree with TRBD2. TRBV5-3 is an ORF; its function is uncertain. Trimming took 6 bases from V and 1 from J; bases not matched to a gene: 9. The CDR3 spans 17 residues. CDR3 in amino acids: CARIRLAGEDGTDTQYF. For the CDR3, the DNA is TGTGCCAGAATACGACTAGCGGGGGAGGACGGCACAGATACGCAGTATTTT.

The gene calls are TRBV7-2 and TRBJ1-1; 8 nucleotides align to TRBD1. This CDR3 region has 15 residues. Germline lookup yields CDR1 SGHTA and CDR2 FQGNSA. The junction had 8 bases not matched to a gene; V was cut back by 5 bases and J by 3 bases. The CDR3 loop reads CASSPWTGSDTEAFF. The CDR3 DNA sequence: TGTGCCAGCAGCCCTTGGACAGGGTCGGACACTGAAGCTTTCTTT.

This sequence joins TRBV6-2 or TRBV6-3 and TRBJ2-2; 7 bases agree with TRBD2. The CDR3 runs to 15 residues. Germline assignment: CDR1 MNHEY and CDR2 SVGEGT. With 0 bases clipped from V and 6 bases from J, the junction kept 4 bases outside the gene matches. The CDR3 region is CASSYSGLGAGELFF. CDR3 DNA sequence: TGTGCCAGCAGTTACTCAGGACTAGGCGCCGGGGAGCTGTTTTTT.

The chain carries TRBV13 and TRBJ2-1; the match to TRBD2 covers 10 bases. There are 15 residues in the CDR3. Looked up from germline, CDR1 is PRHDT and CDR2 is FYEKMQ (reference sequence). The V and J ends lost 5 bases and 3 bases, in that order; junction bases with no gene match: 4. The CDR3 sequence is CASSISGRLYNEQFF. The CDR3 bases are TGTGCCAGCAGCATTAGCGGGAGGCTCTACAATGAGCAGTTCTTC.

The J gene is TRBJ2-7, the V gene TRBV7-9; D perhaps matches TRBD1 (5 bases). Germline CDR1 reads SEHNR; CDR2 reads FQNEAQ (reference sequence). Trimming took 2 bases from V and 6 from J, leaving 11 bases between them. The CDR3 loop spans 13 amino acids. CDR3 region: CASSLPHRSEQYV. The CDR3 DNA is TGTGCCAGCAGCTTACCTCACAGGAGCGAGCAGTACGTC.

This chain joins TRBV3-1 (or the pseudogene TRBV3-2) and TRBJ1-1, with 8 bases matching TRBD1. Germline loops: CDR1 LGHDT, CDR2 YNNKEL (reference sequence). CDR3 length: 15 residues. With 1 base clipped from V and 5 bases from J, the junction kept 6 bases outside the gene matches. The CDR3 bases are TGTGCCAGCAGCCAAGGGACAGGGAGGATTACTGAAGCTTTCTTT. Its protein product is CASSQGTGRITEAFF.

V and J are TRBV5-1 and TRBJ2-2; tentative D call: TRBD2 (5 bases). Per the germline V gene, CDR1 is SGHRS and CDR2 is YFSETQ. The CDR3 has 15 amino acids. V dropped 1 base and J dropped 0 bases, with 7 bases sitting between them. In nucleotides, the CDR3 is TGCGCCAGCAGCTTGCCAGCGGCGAACACCGGGGAGCTGTTTTTT. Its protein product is CASSLPAANTGELFF. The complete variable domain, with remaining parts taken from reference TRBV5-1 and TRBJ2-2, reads KAGVTQTPRYLIKTRGQQVTLSCSPISGHRSVSWYQQTPGQGLQFLFEYFSETQRNKGNFPGRFSGRQFSNSRSEMNVSTLELGDSALYLCASSLPAANTGELFFGEGSRLTVL.

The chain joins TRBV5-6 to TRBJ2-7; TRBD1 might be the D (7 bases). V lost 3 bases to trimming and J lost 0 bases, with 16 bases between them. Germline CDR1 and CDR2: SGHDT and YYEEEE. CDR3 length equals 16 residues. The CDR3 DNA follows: TGTGCCAGCAGCTCCCTTGGAGGGGACAGCTCCTACGAGCAGTACTTC. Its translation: CASSSLGGDSSYEQYF.

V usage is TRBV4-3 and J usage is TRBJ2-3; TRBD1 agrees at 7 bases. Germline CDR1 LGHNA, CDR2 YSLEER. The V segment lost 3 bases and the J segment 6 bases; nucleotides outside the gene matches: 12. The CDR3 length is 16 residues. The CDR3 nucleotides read TGCGCCAGCAGCCACGCCGGTACCAGACAGGGTGATACGCAGTATTTT. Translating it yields CASSHAGTRQGDTQYF.

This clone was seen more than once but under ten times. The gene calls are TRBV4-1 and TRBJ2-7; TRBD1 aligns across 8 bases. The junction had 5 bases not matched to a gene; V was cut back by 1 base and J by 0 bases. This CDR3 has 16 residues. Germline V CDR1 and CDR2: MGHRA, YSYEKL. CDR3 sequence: CASSQASDRVSYEQYF. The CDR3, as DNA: TGCGCCAGCAGCCAAGCGTCGGACAGGGTCTCCTACGAGCAGTACTTC.

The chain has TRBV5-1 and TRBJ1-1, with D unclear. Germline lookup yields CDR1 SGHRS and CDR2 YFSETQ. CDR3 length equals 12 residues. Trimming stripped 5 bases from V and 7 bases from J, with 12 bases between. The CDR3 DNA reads TGCGCCAGCAGTTTACTATTCCTTGAAGCTTTCTTT. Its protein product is CASSLLFLEAFF.

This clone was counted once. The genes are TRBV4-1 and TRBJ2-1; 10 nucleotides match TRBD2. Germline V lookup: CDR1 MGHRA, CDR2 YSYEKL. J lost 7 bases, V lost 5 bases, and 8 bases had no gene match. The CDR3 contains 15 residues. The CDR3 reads CASSDLAGDMNEQFF. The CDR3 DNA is TGCGCCAGCAGCGACCTAGCGGGAGATATGAATGAGCAGTTCTTC.

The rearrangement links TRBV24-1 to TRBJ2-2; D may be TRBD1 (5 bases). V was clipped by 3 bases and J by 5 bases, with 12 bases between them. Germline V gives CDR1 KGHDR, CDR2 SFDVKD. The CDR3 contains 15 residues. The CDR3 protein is CATSDPRDGTGELFF. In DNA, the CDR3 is TGTGCCACCAGTGATCCCAGGGATGGGACCGGGGAGCTGTTTTTT.

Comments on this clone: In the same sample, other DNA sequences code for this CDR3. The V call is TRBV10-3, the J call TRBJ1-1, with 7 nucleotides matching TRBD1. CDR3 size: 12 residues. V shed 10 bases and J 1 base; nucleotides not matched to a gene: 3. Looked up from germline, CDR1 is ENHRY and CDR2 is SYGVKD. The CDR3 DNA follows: TGTGCCACCAGACAGGGGAACACTGAAGCTTTCTTT. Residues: CATRQGNTEAFF.

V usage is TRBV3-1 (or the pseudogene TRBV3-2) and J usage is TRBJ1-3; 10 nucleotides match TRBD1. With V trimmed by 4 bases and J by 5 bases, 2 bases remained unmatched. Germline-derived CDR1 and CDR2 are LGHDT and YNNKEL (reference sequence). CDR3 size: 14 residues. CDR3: CASSRGQGRNTIYF. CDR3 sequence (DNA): TGTGCCAGCAGCCGGGGACAGGGGAGAAACACCATATATTTT.

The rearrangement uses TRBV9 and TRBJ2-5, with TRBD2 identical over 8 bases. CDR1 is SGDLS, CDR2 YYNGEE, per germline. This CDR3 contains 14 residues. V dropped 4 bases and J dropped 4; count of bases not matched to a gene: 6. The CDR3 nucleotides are TGTGCCAGCAGCCCCTCCGGGGGGGCAGAGACCCAGTACTTC. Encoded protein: CASSPSGGAETQYF.

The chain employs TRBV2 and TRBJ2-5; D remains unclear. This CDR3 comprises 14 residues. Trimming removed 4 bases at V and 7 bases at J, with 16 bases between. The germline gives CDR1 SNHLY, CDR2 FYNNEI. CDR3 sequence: CASSGSSFHGTQYF. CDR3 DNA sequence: TGTGCCAGCAGTGGATCTAGTTTCCACGGGACCCAGTACTTC.

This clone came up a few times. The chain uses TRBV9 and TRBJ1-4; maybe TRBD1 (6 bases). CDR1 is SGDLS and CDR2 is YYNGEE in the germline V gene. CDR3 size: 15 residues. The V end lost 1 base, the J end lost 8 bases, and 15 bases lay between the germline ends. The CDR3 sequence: CASSVTQGLGEKLFF. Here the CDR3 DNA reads TGTGCCAGCAGCGTAACTCAGGGGTTGGGCGAAAAACTGTTTTTT.

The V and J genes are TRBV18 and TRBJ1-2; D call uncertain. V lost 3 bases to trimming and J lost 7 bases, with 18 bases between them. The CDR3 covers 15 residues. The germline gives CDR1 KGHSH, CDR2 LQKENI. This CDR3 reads CASSPGVGVESGYTF. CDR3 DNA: TGTGCCAGCTCACCCGGGGTCGGGGTAGAGAGTGGCTACACCTTC.

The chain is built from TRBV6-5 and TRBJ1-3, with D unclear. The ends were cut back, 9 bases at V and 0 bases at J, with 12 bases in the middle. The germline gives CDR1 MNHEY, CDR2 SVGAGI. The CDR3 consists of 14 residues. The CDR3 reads CASRRLSSGNTIYF. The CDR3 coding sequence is TGTGCCAGTAGAAGATTGAGCTCTGGAAACACCATATATTTT.

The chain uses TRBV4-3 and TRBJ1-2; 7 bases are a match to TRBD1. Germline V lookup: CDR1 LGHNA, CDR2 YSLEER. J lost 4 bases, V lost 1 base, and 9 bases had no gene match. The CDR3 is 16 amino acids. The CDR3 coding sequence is TGCGCCAGCAGCCAAGGAAGTACAGGGGACTTCTATGGCTACACCTTC. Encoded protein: CASSQGSTGDFYGYTF.

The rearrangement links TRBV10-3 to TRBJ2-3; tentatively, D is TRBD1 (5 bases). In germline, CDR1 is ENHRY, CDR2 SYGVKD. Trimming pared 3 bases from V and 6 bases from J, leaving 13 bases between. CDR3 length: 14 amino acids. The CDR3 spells CAISDSTAADTQYF. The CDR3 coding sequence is TGTGCCATCAGTGACTCGACAGCTGCGGATACGCAGTATTTT.

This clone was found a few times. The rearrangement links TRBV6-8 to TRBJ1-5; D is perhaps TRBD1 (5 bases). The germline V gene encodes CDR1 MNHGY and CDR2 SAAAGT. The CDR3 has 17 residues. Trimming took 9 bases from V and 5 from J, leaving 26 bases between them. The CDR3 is CARVSGCKLPGDQPQHF. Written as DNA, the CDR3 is TGTGCCAGGGTCTCGGGGTGCAAACTCCCGGGGGATCAGCCCCAGCATTTT.

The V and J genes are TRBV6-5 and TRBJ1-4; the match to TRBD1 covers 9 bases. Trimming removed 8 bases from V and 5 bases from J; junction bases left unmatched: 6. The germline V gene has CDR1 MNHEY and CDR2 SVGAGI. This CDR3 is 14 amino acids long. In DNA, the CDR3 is TGTGCCAGCGATATCGACAGGGGGAATGAAAAACTGTTTTTT. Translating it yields CASDIDRGNEKLFF.

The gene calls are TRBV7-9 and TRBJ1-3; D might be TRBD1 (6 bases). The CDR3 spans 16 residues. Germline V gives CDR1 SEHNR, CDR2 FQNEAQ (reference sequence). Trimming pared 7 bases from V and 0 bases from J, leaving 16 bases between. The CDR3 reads CASTTTTGGSGNTIYF. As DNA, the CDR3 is TGTGCCAGCACCACTACGACAGGCGGCTCTGGAAACACCATATATTTT.

The CDR3 DNA reads TGCAGCGTTGAAAGTCGACTAGCGGGAGGGTATAATGAGCAGTTCTTC. Translated: CSVESRLAGGYNEQFF. The V call is TRBV29-1, the J call TRBJ2-1, with 14 bases aligning to TRBD2. The CDR3 has 16 residues. CDR1 is SQVTM, CDR2 ANQGSEA, per germline. Losses at the gene ends were 2 bases for V and 7 bases for J; bases not matched to a gene: 7.